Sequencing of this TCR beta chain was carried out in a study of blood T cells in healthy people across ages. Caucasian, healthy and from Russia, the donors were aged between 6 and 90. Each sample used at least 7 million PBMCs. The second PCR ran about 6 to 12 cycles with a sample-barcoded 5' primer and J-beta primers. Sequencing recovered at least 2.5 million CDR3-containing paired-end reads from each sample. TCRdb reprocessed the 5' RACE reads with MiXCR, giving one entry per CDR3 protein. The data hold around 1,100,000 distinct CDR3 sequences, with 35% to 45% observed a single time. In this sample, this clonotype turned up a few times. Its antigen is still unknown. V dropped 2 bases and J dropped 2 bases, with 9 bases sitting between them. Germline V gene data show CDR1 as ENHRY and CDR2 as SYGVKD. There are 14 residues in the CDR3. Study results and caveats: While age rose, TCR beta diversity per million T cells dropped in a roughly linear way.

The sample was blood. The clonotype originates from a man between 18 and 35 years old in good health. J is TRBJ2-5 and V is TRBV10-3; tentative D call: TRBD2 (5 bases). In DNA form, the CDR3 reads TGTGCCATCAGTGAGCTTGGGGAGCAAGAGACCCAGTACTTC. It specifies CAISELGEQETQYF.